Following are 30 T cell receptor beta chains from one sample sequenced in a study of shared T cell receptors in the human thymus. Using immunoSEQ multiplex PCR, the repertoire was profiled, and TCRdb retains in-frame clones only, with some absent. This table has 540,000 or so clones, 75% to 80% appearing once. The same data also contributed to another study, on human thymus T cells.

Sequencing input: thymocytes. Receptors originate from a boy under two years old with a congenital heart defect.

The chain is built from TRBV10-3 and TRBJ2-3, with a weak D call TRBD2 (6 bases). CDR3 length: 14 residues. CDR1 and CDR2 (germline): ENHRY, SYGVKD. V was pared by 6 bases and J by 6 bases, with 16 bases between. Here the CDR3 DNA reads TGTGCCATCAGGGGCCCGGGGGATGCGGATACGCAGTATTTT. Translation gives CAIRGPGDADTQYF.

V and J are TRBV9 and TRBJ2-7; 8 positions agree with TRBD2. The length of the CDR3 is 17 residues. Germline assignment: CDR1 SGDLS and CDR2 YYNGEE. Trimming took 4 bases from V and 2 from J; bases not matched to a gene: 14. The CDR3 spells CASSLSSGGGAPYEQYF. The CDR3 DNA sequence: TGTGCCAGCAGCCTATCCTCGGGGGGGGGCGCCCCCTACGAGCAGTACTTC.

This chain links TRBV28 with TRBJ2-5; 8 nucleotides match TRBD1. CDR1 MDHEN and CDR2 SYDVKM come from the germline V gene. CDR3 length: 13 amino acids. The J segment lost 3 bases and the V segment lost 6 bases, leaving 3 bases of the junction unmatched. CDR3 residues: CASRGTGKETQYF. CDR3 in DNA: TGTGCCAGCAGGGGGACAGGCAAAGAGACCCAGTACTTC. Combining the CDR3 with reference TRBV28 and TRBJ2-5 gives the whole variable domain DVKVTQSSRYLVKRTGEKVFLECVQDMDHENMFWYRQDPGLGLRLIYFSYDVKMKEKGDIPEGYSVSREKKERFSLILESASTNQTSMYLCASRGTGKETQYFGPGTRLLVL.

The sample holds a few counts of this clone. V gene TRBV30 combines with J gene TRBJ1-1, with a weak D call TRBD1 (6 bases). The CDR3 runs to 16 residues. V lost 5 bases and J 4 bases, leaving 23 bases between the germline ends. CDR1 is GTSNPN and CDR2 is SVGIG in the germline V gene (reference sequence). The CDR3 spells CAWRLARKGGGTEAFF. As DNA, the CDR3 is TGTGCCTGGCGCCTTGCCAGAAAAGGGGGGGGCACTGAAGCTTTCTTT.

This sequence joins TRBV28 and TRBJ2-7; 9 nucleotides match TRBD2. Germline CDR1 and CDR2: MDHEN and SYDVKM. The CDR3 covers 16 residues. V dropped 7 bases and J dropped 0; count of bases not matched to a gene: 10. CDR3: CASTAGTSWSSYEQYF. For the CDR3, the DNA is TGTGCCAGCACCGCCGGGACTAGCTGGAGCTCCTACGAGCAGTACTTC.

The genes are TRBV14 and TRBJ1-3; D possibly corresponds to TRBD1 (5 bases). Trimming took 0 bases from V and 2 from J, leaving 8 bases between them. CDR3 length: 15 residues. Germline values: CDR1 SGHDN, CDR2 FVKESK. As DNA, the CDR3 is TGTGCCAGCAGCCAAGAGCAGGGAACTGGAAACACCATATATTTT. It specifies CASSQEQGTGNTIYF. Using reference TRBV14 and TRBJ1-3 for the parts outside the CDR3, the full variable domain is EAGVTQFPSHSVIEKGQTVTLRCDPISGHDNLYWYRRVMGKEIKFLLHFVKESKQDESGMPNNRFLAERTGGTYSTLKVQPAELEDSGVYFCASSQEQGTGNTIYFGEGSWLTVV.

This clone was found a few times. The chain links TRBV5-6 to TRBJ2-7; no clear D. Between the trimmed V and J ends, which lost 1 base and 2 bases, there was a span of 7 bases. Germline CDR1 and CDR2: SGHDT and YYEEEE. CDR3 length: 13 amino acids. The CDR3 nucleotides read TGTGCCAGCAGCTTGACAGCTCCCTACGAGCAGTACTTC. Its translation is CASSLTAPYEQYF.

The chain combines TRBV14 with TRBJ2-1; 7 bases agree with TRBD2. This CDR3 has 15 amino acids. Germline V gene data show CDR1 as SGHDN and CDR2 as FVKESK. V dropped 1 base and J dropped 8; count of bases not matched to a gene: 8. The CDR3 DNA reads TGTGCCAGCAGCCAAGTTAGCCGACTAGCCCATGAGCAGTTCTTC. Amino acids: CASSQVSRLAHEQFF.

The chain links TRBV27 to TRBJ2-2; 8 nucleotides line up with TRBD1. This CDR3 comprises 19 residues. Looked up from germline, CDR1 is MNHEY and CDR2 is SMNVEV (reference sequence). The V segment lost 4 bases and the J segment 3 bases; nucleotides outside the gene matches: 16. The CDR3 sequence is CASSYRSTGVESHTGELFF. The CDR3 DNA reads as TGTGCCAGCAGTTACCGTTCGACAGGGGTGGAATCTCACACCGGGGAGCTGTTTTTT.

This chain joins TRBV11-3 and TRBJ2-7; perhaps TRBD2 as D (5 bases). The CDR3 is made up of 15 amino acids. V lost 4 bases and J lost 2, with 15 bases in between. CDR1 is SGHNT and CDR2 is YENEEA in the germline V gene. DNA for the CDR3: TGTGCCAGCAGCTCCAGATCCGGGGTGCCCTACGAGCAGTACTTC. Amino acids: CASSSRSGVPYEQYF.

V is TRBV27 and J is TRBJ2-5; 7 bases match TRBD1. V dropped 5 bases and J dropped 5; count of bases not matched to a gene: 5. The CDR3 consists of 13 residues. The germline CDR1 and CDR2 sequences are MNHEY and SMNVEV (reference sequence). DNA for the CDR3: TGTGCCAGCAGTAGAAGGGGGCCGGAGACCCAGTACTTC. Encoded protein: CASSRRGPETQYF.

The V and J genes are TRBV6-5 and TRBJ1-4; a possible D gene is TRBD1 (5 bases). There are 14 residues in the CDR3. The V gene's germline CDR1 is MNHEY and CDR2 SVGAGI. V lost 1 base and J lost 4, with 7 bases in between. CDR3 bases: TGTGCCAGCAGTTACTTAAGGGGTAATGAAAAACTGTTTTTT. Its translation is CASSYLRGNEKLFF.

This clone has only a few counts. The chain is built from TRBV28 and TRBJ1-5; a weak D match, TRBD1 (5 bases). The CDR3 is made up of 18 amino acids. Germline V gene data show CDR1 as MDHEN and CDR2 as SYDVKM. Trimming shortened V by 1 base and J by 0 bases, and 16 bases separated the two germline ends. The CDR3 region has the DNA TGTGCCAGCAGTTTATCAGGCGATAGCAGGGATAGCAATCAGCCCCAGCATTTT. This sequence encodes CASSLSGDSRDSNQPQHF.

Here the CDR3 reads CASSVGRERADTQYF. The CDR3 DNA sequence: TGTGCCAGCAGTGTGGGGCGGGAGAGGGCAGATACGCAGTATTTT. The chain has TRBV21-1 and TRBJ2-3; TRBD2, the D gene given by the table, was not confirmed from the DNA. TRBV21-1 is assigned pseudogene status. This CDR3 has 15 amino acids.

This chain connects TRBV19 to TRBJ1-1, with D possibly matching TRBD1 (6 bases). Germline loops: CDR1 LNHDA, CDR2 SQIVND (reference sequence). This CDR3 has 14 residues. V was pared by 5 bases and J by 4 bases, with 14 bases between. The CDR3 loop reads CASSVPQGTTEAFF. The CDR3 region has the DNA TGTGCCAGTAGTGTTCCACAGGGTACCACTGAAGCTTTCTTT. The whole variable domain, remainder taken from reference TRBV19 and TRBJ1-1, is DGGITQSPKYLFRKEGQNVTLSCEQNLNHDAMYWYRQDPGQGLRLIYYSQIVNDFQKGDIAEGYSVSREKKESFPLTVTSAQKNPTAFYLCASSVPQGTTEAFFGQGTRLTVV.

The rearrangement joins TRBV18 to TRBJ1-5; the match to TRBD1 covers 8 bases. CDR1 KGHSH and CDR2 LQKENI come from the germline V gene. The CDR3 spans 14 residues. The V and J ends lost 5 bases and 5 bases, in that order; junction bases with no gene match: 5. The CDR3 nucleotides read TGTGCCAGCTCATCGGGACAGGAACATCAGCCCCAGCATTTT. Translated, it gives CASSSGQEHQPQHF.

V and J are TRBV14 and TRBJ2-2; weak D call: TRBD2 (6 bases). Germline CDR1 SGHDN, CDR2 FVKESK. CDR3 length: 16 residues. The V end was cut by 2 bases, the J end by 5 bases, with 15 bases between. CDR3 loop: CASSQLLAGSTGELFF. CDR3 nucleotide sequence: TGTGCCAGCAGCCAACTTTTGGCGGGGTCGACCGGGGAGCTGTTTTTT. Full variable domain (outside the CDR3, taken from reference TRBV14 and TRBJ2-2): EAGVTQFPSHSVIEKGQTVTLRCDPISGHDNLYWYRRVMGKEIKFLLHFVKESKQDESGMPNNRFLAERTGGTYSTLKVQPAELEDSGVYFCASSQLLAGSTGELFFGEGSRLTVL.

The chain is built from TRBV6-4 and TRBJ2-7, with 7 positions matching TRBD1. The V gene end was trimmed by 4 bases and the J gene end by 5 bases; junction bases not matched to a gene: 17. CDR3 length: 17 amino acids. Germline V lookup: CDR1 MRHNA, CDR2 SNTAGT. CDR3 nucleotide sequence: TGTGCCAGCAGTGCGTCCCGGGACCCCGGGCAGGGGGACGAGCAGTACTTC. Translation: CASSASRDPGQGDEQYF.

The chain is built from TRBV5-6 and TRBJ1-1; 9 bases map to TRBD1. The germline V gene encodes CDR1 SGHDT and CDR2 YYEEEE. This CDR3 region has 14 residues. After removal of 4 bases from V and 7 bases from J, the junction contained 8 bases not matched to a gene. CDR3 bases: TGTGCCAGCAGCATTCGGACAGGGGTAATTGAAGCTTTCTTT. This sequence encodes CASSIRTGVIEAFF.

The gene calls are TRBV10-3 and TRBJ1-1; tentative D call: TRBD1 (6 bases). The CDR3 contains 13 residues. Germline assignment: CDR1 ENHRY and CDR2 SYGVKD. Trimming stripped 0 bases from V and 6 bases from J, with 8 bases between. The DNA for the CDR3 is TGTGCCATCAGTGAGTCAGCAGGGGCTGAAGCTTTCTTT. Its protein product is CAISESAGAEAFF.

J is TRBJ1-1 and V is TRBV27, with D perhaps matching TRBD1 (6 bases). V gave up 4 bases and J gave up 1 base, with 16 bases separating them. The CDR3 spans 16 residues. CDR1 is MNHEY and CDR2 is SMNVEV in the germline V gene (reference sequence). CDR3 nucleotides: TGTGCCAGCAGTTATACCCTCTCGGACAGGAACACTGAAGCTTTCTTT. It specifies CASSYTLSDRNTEAFF.

V and J are TRBV25-1 and TRBJ2-5; possible D gene TRBD2, 6 bases. Between the trimmed V and J ends, which lost 4 bases and 2 bases, there was a span of 11 bases. This CDR3 contains 14 residues. Germline assignment: CDR1 MGHDK and CDR2 SYGVNS. The CDR3 DNA is TGTGCCAGCAGTGGGGCAGGGAGGCAAGAGACCCAGTACTTC. This translates into CASSGAGRQETQYF.

CDR3 loop: CATTHTGEVVYNEQFF. The CDR3 nucleotides are TGTGCCACCACCCATACGGGGGAGGTTGTCTACAATGAGCAGTTCTTC. The chain combines TRBV15 with TRBJ2-1; D might be TRBD2 (6 bases). Trimming removed 7 bases at V and 3 bases at J, with 19 bases between. In germline, CDR1 is LNHNV, CDR2 YYDKDF (reference sequence). The CDR3 is 16 residues long.

The gene calls are TRBV12-5 and TRBJ2-3; 10 bases line up with TRBD1. The germline V gene encodes CDR1 LGHNT and CDR2 FRNRAP. With 0 bases clipped from V and 4 bases from J, the junction kept 7 bases outside the gene matches. The CDR3 runs 17 residues. CDR3 nucleotides: TGTGCTAGTGGTTTGGTACGGACAGGGGGATTCGCAGATACGCAGTATTTT. It translates to CASGLVRTGGFADTQYF.

The genes are TRBV15 and TRBJ1-6; possible D gene TRBD1, 5 bases. The germline gives CDR1 LNHNV, CDR2 YYDKDF (reference sequence). V dropped 3 bases and J dropped 10 bases, with 13 bases sitting between them. The CDR3 has 14 residues. CDR3 sequence (DNA): TGTGCCACCAGCAGTGTCAGGGATGGATCACCCCTCCACTTT. It yields the protein CATSSVRDGSPLHF.

CDR3 sequence: CASSSPPSGRRTGELFF. The CDR3 nucleotides read TGTGCCAGCAGTTCTCCTCCTAGCGGGAGGCGAACCGGGGAGCTGTTTTTT. The rearrangement joins TRBV27 to TRBJ2-2, with 11 positions matching TRBD2. V lost 4 bases, J lost 5 bases, and 9 bases stayed unmatched. CDR1 and CDR2 from the germline V gene are MNHEY and SMNVEV (reference sequence). The CDR3 covers 17 residues.

The chain uses TRBV7-2 and TRBJ1-2; weak D call: TRBD1 (5 bases). The CDR3 covers 11 residues. The V end lost 7 bases, the J end lost 8 bases, and 11 bases lay between the germline ends. CDR1 and CDR2 from the germline V gene are SGHTA and FQGNSA. CDR3 in amino acids: CASTQRGGYTF. CDR3 in DNA: TGTGCCAGCACCCAGCGGGGGGGCTACACCTTC.

The chain couples TRBV4-2 to TRBJ2-2; TRBD1 agrees at 11 bases. Germline V gene sequence: CDR1 LGHNA, CDR2 YNFKEQ. The trim removed 4 bases at V and 5 bases at J, leaving 3 bases unmatched. CDR3 size: 15 residues. For the CDR3, the DNA is TGTGCCAGCAGCCGTGGACAGGGGGCAACCGGGGAGCTGTTTTTT. This sequence encodes CASSRGQGATGELFF.

The V call is TRBV5-4, the J call TRBJ1-2, with 7 bases that match TRBD1. In germline, CDR1 is SGHNT, CDR2 YYREEE (reference sequence). After removal of 4 bases from V and 6 bases from J, the junction contained 12 bases not matched to a gene. This CDR3 has 15 amino acids. In DNA form, the CDR3 reads TGTGCCAGCAGCCTGTCATCGACAGGGCTCAATGGCTACACCTTC. Protein sequence: CASSLSSTGLNGYTF.

The chain uses TRBV4-2 and TRBJ1-2; D unclear. Germline V gene lookup returns CDR1 LGHNA and CDR2 YNFKEQ. With 1 base removed from V and 2 bases from J, the gap between germline ends came to 17 bases. The length of the CDR3 is 17 residues. CDR3 coding DNA: TGTGCCAGCAGCCAAGGGTTAAAGAGAATGCTCAACTATGGCTACACCTTC. It is translated as CASSQGLKRMLNYGYTF.